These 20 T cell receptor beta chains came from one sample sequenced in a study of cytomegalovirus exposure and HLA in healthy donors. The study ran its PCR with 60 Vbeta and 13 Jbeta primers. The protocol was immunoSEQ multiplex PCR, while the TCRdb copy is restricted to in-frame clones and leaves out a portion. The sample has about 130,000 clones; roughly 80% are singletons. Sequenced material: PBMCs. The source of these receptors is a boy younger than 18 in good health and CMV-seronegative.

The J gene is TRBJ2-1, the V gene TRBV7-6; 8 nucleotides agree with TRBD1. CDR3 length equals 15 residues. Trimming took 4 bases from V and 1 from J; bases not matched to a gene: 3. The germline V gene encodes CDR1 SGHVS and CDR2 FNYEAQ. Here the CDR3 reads CASSSTGGSYNEQFF. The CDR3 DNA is TGTGCCAGCAGCTCCACAGGGGGATCCTACAATGAGCAGTTCTTC.

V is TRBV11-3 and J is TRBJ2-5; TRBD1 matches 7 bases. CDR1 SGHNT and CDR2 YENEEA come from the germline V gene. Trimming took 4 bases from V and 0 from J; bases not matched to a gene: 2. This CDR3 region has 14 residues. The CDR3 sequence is CASSSTGYQETQYF. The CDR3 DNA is TGTGCCAGCAGCTCGACAGGGTACCAAGAGACCCAGTACTTC.

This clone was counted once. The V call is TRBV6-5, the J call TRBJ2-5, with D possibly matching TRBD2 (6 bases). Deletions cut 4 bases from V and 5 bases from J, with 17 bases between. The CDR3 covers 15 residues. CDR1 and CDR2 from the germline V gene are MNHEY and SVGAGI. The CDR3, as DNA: TGTGCCAGCAGTTCCGACTGGGAGGCCAGGGAGACCCAGTACTTC. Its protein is CASSSDWEARETQYF.

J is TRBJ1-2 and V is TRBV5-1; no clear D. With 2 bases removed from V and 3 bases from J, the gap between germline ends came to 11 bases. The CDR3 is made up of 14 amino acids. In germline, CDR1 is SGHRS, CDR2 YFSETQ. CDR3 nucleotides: TGCGCCAGCAGCTTAGCGGTGGCAGACTATGGCTACACCTTC. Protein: CASSLAVADYGYTF.

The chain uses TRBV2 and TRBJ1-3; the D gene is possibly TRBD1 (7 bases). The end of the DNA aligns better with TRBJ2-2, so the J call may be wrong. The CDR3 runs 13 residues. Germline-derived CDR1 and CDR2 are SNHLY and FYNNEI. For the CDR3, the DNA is TGTGCCGTGCGGGACAGTGGAACCGGGGAGCTGTTTTTT. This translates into CAVRDSGTGELFF.

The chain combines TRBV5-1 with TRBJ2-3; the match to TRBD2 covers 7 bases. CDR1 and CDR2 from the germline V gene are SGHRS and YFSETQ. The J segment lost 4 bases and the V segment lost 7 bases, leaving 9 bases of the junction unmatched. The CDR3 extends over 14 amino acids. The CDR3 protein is CASSLREESDTQYF. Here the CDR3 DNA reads TGCGCCAGCTCCCTACGGGAGGAGTCAGATACGCAGTATTTT.

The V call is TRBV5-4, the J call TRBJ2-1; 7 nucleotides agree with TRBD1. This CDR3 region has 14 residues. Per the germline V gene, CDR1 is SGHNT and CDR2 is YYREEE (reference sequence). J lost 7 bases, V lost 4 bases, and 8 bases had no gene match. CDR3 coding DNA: TGTGCCAGCAGCCAATCGACAGGGTTAAATGAGCAGTTCTTC. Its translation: CASSQSTGLNEQFF.

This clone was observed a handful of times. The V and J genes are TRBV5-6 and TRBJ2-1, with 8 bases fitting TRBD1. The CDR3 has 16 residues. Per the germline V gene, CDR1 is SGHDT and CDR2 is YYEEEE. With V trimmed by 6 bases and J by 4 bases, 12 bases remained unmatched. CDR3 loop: CASNDPRQGTYNEQFF. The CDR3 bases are TGTGCCAGCAACGACCCACGACAGGGGACATACAATGAGCAGTTCTTC.

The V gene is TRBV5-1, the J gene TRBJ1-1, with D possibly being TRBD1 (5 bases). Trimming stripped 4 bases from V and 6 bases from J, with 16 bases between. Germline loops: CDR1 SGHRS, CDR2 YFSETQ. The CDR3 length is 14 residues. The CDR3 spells CASSQDTGEAEAFF. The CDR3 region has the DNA TGCGCCAGCAGCCAGGACACGGGGGAGGCTGAAGCTTTCTTT. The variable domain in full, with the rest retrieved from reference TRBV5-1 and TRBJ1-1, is KAGVTQTPRYLIKTRGQQVTLSCSPISGHRSVSWYQQTPGQGLQFLFEYFSETQRNKGNFPGRFSGRQFSNSRSEMNVSTLELGDSALYLCASSQDTGEAEAFFGQGTRLTVV.

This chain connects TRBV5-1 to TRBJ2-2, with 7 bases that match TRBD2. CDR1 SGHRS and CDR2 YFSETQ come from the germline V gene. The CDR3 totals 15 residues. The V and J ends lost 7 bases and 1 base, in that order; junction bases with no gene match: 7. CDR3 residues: CASGPSGVNTGELFF. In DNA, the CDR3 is TGCGCCAGCGGGCCTAGCGGAGTGAACACCGGGGAGCTGTTTTTT.

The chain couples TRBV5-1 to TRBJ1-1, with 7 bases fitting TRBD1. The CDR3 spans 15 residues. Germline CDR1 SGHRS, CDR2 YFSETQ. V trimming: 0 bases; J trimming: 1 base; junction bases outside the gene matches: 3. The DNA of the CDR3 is TGCGCCAGCAGCTTGGGGGGACAGAGGAACACTGAAGCTTTCTTT. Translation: CASSLGGQRNTEAFF.

DNA for the CDR3: TGTGCCAGCAGCGGGGCTAGGGGGCGAGGGGACACTGAAGCTTTCTTT. Encoded protein: CASSGARGRGDTEAFF. The chain is built from TRBV7-6 and TRBJ1-1, with 7 bases identical to TRBD1. V shed 5 bases, J shed 3 bases, and the junction held 12 bases outside the gene matches. The CDR3 totals 16 residues. Germline-derived CDR1 and CDR2 are SGHVS and FNYEAQ.

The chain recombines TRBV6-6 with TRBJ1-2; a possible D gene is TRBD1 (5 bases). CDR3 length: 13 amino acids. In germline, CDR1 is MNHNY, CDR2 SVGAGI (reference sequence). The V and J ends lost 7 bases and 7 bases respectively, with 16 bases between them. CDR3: CASKEGDALGYTF. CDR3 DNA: TGTGCCAGCAAAGAAGGGGATGCGCTTGGCTACACCTTC.

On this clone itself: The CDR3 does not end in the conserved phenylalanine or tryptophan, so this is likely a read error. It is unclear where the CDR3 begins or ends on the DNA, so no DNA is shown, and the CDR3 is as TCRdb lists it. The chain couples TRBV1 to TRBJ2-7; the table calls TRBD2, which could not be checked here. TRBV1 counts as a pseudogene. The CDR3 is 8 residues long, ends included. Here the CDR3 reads CTSSQDRR.

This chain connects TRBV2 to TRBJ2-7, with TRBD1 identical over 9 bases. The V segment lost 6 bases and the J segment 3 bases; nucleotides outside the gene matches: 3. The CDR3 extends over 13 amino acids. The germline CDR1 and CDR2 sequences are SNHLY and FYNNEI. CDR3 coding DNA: TGTGCCAGCAGGGACAGGGGTGGCTACGAGCAGTACTTC. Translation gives CASRDRGGYEQYF.

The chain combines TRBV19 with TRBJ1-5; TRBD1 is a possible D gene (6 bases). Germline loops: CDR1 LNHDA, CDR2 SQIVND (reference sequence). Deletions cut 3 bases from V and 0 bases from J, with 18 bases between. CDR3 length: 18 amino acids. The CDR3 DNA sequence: TGTGCCAGTAGTATTAGGGTGGCAGGGGAATATAGCAATCAGCCCCAGCATTTT. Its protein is CASSIRVAGEYSNQPQHF.

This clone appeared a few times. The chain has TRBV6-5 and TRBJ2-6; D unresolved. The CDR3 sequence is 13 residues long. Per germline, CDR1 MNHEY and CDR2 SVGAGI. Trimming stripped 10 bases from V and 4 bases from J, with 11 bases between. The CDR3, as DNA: TGTGCCACCGGTCACCCCGGGGCCAACGTCCTGACTTTC. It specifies CATGHPGANVLTF.

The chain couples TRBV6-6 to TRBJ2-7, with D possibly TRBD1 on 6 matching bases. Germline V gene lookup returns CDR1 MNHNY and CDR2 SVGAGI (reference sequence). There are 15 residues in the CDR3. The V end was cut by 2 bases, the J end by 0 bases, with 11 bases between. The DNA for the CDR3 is TGTGCCAGCAGTTACACAGGGTTTAGCTCCTACGAGCAGTACTTC. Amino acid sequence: CASSYTGFSSYEQYF.

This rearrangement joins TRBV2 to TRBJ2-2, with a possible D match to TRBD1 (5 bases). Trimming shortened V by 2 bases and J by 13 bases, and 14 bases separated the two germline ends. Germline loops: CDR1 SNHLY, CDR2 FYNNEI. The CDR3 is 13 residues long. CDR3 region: CASSESGARRLFF. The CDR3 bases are TGTGCCAGCAGTGAAAGTGGGGCCCGGAGGCTGTTTTTT. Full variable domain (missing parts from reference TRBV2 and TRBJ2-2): EPEVTQTPSHQVTQMGQEVILRCVPISNHLYFYWYRQILGQKVEFLVSFYNNEISEKSEIFDDQFSVERPDGSNFTLKIRSTKLEDSAMYFCASSESGARRLFFGEGSRLTVL.

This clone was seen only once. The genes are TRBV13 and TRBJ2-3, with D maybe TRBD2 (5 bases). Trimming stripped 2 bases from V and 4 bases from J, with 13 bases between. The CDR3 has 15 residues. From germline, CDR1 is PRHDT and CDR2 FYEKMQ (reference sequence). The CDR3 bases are TGTGCCAGCAGCTTAAGGTCCAGCGGTGCAGATACGCAGTATTTT. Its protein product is CASSLRSSGADTQYF.